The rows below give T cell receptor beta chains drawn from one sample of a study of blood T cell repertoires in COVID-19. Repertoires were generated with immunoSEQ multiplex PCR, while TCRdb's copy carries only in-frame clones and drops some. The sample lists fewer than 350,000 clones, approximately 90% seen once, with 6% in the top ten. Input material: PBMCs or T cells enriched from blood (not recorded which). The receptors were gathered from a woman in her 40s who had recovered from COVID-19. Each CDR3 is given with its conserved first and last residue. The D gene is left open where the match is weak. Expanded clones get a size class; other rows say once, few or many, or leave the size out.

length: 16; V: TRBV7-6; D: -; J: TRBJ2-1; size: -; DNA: TGTGCCAGCAGCTTAAAACTAGCCGACTCCTACAATGAGCAGTTCTTC; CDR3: CASSLKLADSYNEQFF
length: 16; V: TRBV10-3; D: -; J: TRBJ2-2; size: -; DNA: TGTGCCATCATGGGCCATGTGGGGCGTGGCACCGGGGAGCTGTTTTTT; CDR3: CAIMGHVGRGTGELFF
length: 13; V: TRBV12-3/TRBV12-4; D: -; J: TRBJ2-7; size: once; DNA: TGTGCCAGCAGGACGACAGGAGCCTACGAGCAGTACTTC; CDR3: CASRTTGAYEQYF
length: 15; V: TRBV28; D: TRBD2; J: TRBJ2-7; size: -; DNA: TGTGCCAGCAGTTTGTTTAGCGGGGCCCCCTACGAGCAGTACTTC; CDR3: CASSLFSGAPYEQYF
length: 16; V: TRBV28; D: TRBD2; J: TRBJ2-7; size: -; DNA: TGTGCCGGCCGGACTAGGGACTCACTCTATCCCTACGAGCAGTACTTC; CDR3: CAGRTRDSLYPYEQYF
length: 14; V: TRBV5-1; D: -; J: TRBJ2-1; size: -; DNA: TGCGCCAGCAGCTTGGTAGGAGCGGACAATGAGCAGTTCTTC; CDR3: CASSLVGADNEQFF
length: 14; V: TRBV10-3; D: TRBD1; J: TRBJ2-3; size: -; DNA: TGTGCCATCGGACTTACAGGGGGCGAAGATACGCAGTATTTT; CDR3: CAIGLTGGEDTQYF
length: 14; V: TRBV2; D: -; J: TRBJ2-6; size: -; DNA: TGTGCCACTTCTTACAGGGCTGGGGCCAACGTCCTGACTTTC; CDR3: CATSYRAGANVLTF
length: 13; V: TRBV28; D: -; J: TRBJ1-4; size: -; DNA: TGTGCCAGCGGAGGGGCTGCTAATGAAAAACTGTTTTTT; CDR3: CASGGAANEKLFF
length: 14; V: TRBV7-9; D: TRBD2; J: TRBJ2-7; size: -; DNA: TGTGCCAGCAGCGCGTCCGGGACTAGCGACGAGCAGTACTTC; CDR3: CASSASGTSDEQYF
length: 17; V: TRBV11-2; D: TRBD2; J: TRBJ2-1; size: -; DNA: TGTGCCAGCAGCTCAACCTCCGGGACTAGCGGATACAATGAGCAGTTCTTC; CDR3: CASSSTSGTSGYNEQFF
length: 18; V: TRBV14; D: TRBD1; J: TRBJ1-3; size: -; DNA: TGTGCCAGCAGCCAAGATGGGGCAGGGGGCATCTCTGGAAACACCATATATTTT; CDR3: CASSQDGAGGISGNTIYF
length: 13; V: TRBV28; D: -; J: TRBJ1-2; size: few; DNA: TGTGCCAGCAGTTTGGCGGGAAGCTATGGCTACACCTTC; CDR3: CASSLAGSYGYTF
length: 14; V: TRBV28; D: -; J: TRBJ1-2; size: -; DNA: TGTGCCAGCAGTTTAGGGCACTTGAACTATGGCTACACCTTC; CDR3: CASSLGHLNYGYTF
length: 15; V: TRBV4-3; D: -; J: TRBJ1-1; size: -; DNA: TGCGCCAGCAGCGAAGATGGGGGGTCAGATACTGAAGCTTTCTTT; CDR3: CASSEDGGSDTEAFF
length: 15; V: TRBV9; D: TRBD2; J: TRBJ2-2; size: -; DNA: TGTGCCAGCAGCGTGGGGACTAGCGAAACCGGGGAGCTGTTTTTT; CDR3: CASSVGTSETGELFF
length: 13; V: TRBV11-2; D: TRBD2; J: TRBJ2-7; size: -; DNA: TGTGCCAGCAGCCTCGGGAGGCCCTACGAGCAGTACTTC; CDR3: CASSLGRPYEQYF
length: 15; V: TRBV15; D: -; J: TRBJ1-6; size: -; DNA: TGTGCCACCAGCAGAGAGCGGGGGCACAATTCACCCCTCCACTTT; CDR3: CATSRERGHNSPLHF
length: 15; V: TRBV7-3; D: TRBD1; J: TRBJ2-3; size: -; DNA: TGTGCCAGCAGCGCAGACAGGGGGCAGGCAGATACGCAGTATTTT; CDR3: CASSADRGQADTQYF
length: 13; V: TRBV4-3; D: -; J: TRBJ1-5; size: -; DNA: TGCGCCAGCAGCCAAAACACAGGTCAGCCCCAGCATTTT; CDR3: CASSQNTGQPQHF
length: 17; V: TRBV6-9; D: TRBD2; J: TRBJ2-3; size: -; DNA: TGTGCCAGCAGTAGCAACCAACCTGGGACTAGTCTAGATACGCAGTATTTT; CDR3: CASSSNQPGTSLDTQYF
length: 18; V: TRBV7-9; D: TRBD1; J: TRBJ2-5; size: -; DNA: TGTGCCAGCAGCTCGGGCTCTTCCTCCGACAGGGCATGGGAGACCCAGTACTTC; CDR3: CASSSGSSSDRAWETQYF
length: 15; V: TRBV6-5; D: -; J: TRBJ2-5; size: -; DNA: TGTGCCAGCAGTCGAATTGCTACCCAAACCGGGACCCAGTACTTC; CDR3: CASSRIATQTGTQYF
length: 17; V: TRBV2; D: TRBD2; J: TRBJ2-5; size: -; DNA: TGTGCCAGCAAAGTCAACCCCGGGACTAGGACTAGGGAGACCCAGTACTTC; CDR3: CASKVNPGTRTRETQYF
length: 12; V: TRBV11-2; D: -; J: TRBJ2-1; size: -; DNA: TGTGCCACTCTATCGGAGGGCAATGAGCAGTTCTTC; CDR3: CATLSEGNEQFF
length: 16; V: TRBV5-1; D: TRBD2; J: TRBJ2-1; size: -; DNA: TGCGCCAGCAGCCCGAACGCGGGACTAGCGGGAGTTGAGCAGTTCTTC; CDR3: CASSPNAGLAGVEQFF
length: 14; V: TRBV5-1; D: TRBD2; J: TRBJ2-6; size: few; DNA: TGCGCCAGTAGAAGCGGGAGCGGGGCCAACGTCCTGACTTTC; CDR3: CASRSGSGANVLTF
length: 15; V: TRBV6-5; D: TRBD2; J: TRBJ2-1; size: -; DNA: TGTGCCAGCAAGCGGACTAGCGGGCCTAACAATGAGCAGTTCTTC; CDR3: CASKRTSGPNNEQFF
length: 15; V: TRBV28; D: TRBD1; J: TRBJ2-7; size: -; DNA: TGTGCCAGCAGTTCCTCCGGGACAGTTTTTTTCGAGCAGTACTTC; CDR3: CASSSSGTVFFEQYF
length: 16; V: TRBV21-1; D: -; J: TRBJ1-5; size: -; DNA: TGTGCCCTACCGACGTATACAGGGAATAGCAATCAGCCCCAGCATTTT; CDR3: CALPTYTGNSNQPQHF
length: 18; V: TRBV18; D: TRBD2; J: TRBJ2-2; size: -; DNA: TGTGCCAGCTCACCCCAGGGGCGCGGGAGGCGGAACACCGGGGAGCTGTTTTTT; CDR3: CASSPQGRGRRNTGELFF
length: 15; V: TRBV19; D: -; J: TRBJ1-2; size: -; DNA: TGTGCCAGTACCCCCGGGGGACGGGGCCTGGGTGGCTACACCTTC; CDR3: CASTPGGRGLGGYTF
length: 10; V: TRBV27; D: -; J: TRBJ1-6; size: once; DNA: TGTGCCAGCAGTTCGTCCCCCCTCCACTTT; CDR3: CASSSSPLHF
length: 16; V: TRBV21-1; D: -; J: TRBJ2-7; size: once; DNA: TGTGCCAGCAGGGCAAGGACTACTAGCGGGCACTACGAGCAGTACTTC; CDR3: CASRARTTSGHYEQYF
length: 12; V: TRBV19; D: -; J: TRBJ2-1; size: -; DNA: TGTGCCAGTAGTACCCCCGACCGGAGGCAGTTCTTC; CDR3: CASSTPDRRQFF
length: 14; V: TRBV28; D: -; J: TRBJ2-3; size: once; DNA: TGTGCCAGCAGTCCCGCACCTAACACAGATACGCAGTATTTT; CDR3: CASSPAPNTDTQYF
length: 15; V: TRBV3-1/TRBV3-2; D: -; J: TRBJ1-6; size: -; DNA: TGTGCCAGCAGCCAAGTCCCAGGGCCGGGCTCACCCCTCCACTTT; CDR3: CASSQVPGPGSPLHF
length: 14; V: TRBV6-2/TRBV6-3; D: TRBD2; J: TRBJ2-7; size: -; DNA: TGTGCCAGCAGTGACGGAGCGGGAATCTACGAGCAGTACTTC; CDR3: CASSDGAGIYEQYF